A selection of T cell receptor beta chains follows, all from one sample in a study of cytotoxic CD8 clonotypes in ibrutinib-treated CLL. Repertoires were generated with immunoSEQ multiplex PCR, while TCRdb's copy carries only in-frame clones and drops some. The data contain some 200,000 clones, around three quarters of them singletons. The sequencing here drew on PBMCs, taken after 24 months of ibrutinib treatment. These receptors all come from a human donor with chronic lymphocytic leukemia. CDR3s include the opening cysteine and the closing phenylalanine or tryptophan. Fields, in order: clone size, D gene, V gene, J gene, CDR3 protein, CDR3 DNA. D genes are given only for firm matches. Size is omitted from some rows. Given values are once, few, many or a class for expanded clones.

.	.	TRBV6-1	TRBJ2-7	CASRPGHSYEQYF	TGTGCCAGCAGGCCGGGACACTCCTACGAGCAGTACTTC
.	TRBD2	TRBV27	TRBJ2-7	CASSGTSGGEQYF	TGTGCCAGCAGCGGGACTAGCGGCGGCGAGCAGTACTTC
.	.	TRBV2	TRBJ2-1	CASLRFTYNEQFF	TGTGCCAGCCTCAGGTTCACCTACAATGAGCAGTTCTTC
.	.	TRBV4-1	TRBJ2-1	CASSRPFGSSYNEQFF	TGCGCCAGCAGCCGCCCGTTTGGGTCCTCCTACAATGAGCAGTTCTTC
.	.	TRBV7-9	TRBJ2-1	CASTDYNEQFF	TGTGCCAGCACCGACTACAATGAGCAGTTCTTC
.	TRBD1	TRBV28	TRBJ2-5	CASRQGAVVTQYF	TGTGCCAGCCGACAGGGGGCAGTGGTGACCCAGTACTTC
.	.	TRBV29-1	TRBJ2-5	CSGIESQETQYF	TGCAGCGGAATTGAGAGTCAAGAGACCCAGTACTTC
.	.	TRBV19	TRBJ1-5	CASSIDRTTNQPQHF	TGTGCCAGTAGTATAGACCGCACCACTAATCAGCCCCAGCATTTT
.	.	TRBV5-1	TRBJ2-5	CASSLGQIGSYETQYF	TGCGCCAGCAGCTTGGGACAGATTGGGAGTTATGAGACCCAGTACTTC
.	.	TRBV4-3	TRBJ2-1	CASSQEGPGSYNEQFF	TGCGCCAGCAGCCAAGAAGGACCGGGCTCCTACAATGAGCAGTTCTTC
.	.	TRBV5-4	TRBJ2-3	CASSPRRGQALFTDTQYF	TGTGCCAGCAGCCCCCGTCGAGGGCAAGCTCTCTTCACAGATACGCAGTATTTT
few	.	TRBV2	TRBJ1-5	CASSEAPGGDQPQHF	TGTGCCAGCAGTGAAGCGCCGGGGGGCGATCAGCCCCAGCATTTT
.	TRBD1	TRBV28	TRBJ1-1	CASSTTGGYTEAFF	TGTGCCAGCAGTACCACAGGGGGCTACACTGAAGCTTTCTTT
.	TRBD1	TRBV7-6	TRBJ2-7	CASSLGQGTYEQYF	TGTGCCAGCAGCTTGGGACAGGGAACCTACGAGCAGTACTTC
.	TRBD2	TRBV15	TRBJ2-1	CATSLPLAGINEQFF	TGTGCCACCAGCCTACCCCTAGCGGGGATCAATGAGCAGTTCTTC
.	.	TRBV5-1	TRBJ1-5	CASAQGPDQPQHF	TGCGCCAGCGCGCAGGGTCCTGATCAGCCCCAGCATTTT
.	.	TRBV4-3	TRBJ2-2	CASSQVNPGSNTGELFF	TGCGCCAGCAGCCAAGTTAATCCGGGTTCGAACACCGGGGAGCTGTTTTTT
.	.	TRBV6-5	TRBJ1-5	CASGSGQPQHF	TGTGCCAGCGGCTCTGGGCAGCCCCAGCATTTT
.	.	TRBV6-5	TRBJ1-1	CASSTGTLNTEAFF	TGTGCCAGCAGTACCGGGACCTTGAACACTGAAGCTTTCTTT
.	.	TRBV5-1	TRBJ1-3	CASSLDTVNTIYF	TGCGCCAGCAGCTTGGACACCGTAAACACCATATATTTT
few	.	TRBV19	TRBJ1-4	CASSITATNEKLFF	TGTGCCAGTAGTATTACCGCAACTAATGAAAAACTGTTTTTT
.	TRBD1	TRBV19	TRBJ2-5	CASSKTGEWETQYF	TGTGCCAGTAGTAAAACAGGGGAGTGGGAGACCCAGTACTTC
many	.	TRBV9	TRBJ2-3	CASSILPGTTSTDTQYF	TGTGCCAGCAGCATCTTGCCGGGCACCACTAGCACAGATACGCAGTATTTT
.	.	TRBV5-1	TRBJ1-1	CASSLAFDTEAFF	TGCGCCAGCAGCTTGGCCTTTGATACTGAAGCTTTCTTT
.	TRBD1	TRBV11-2	TRBJ1-2	CASSLERQGAPGTF	TGTGCCAGCAGCTTAGAAAGACAGGGGGCCCCCGGGACCTTC
.	.	TRBV27	TRBJ2-2	CASSLVAVYINTGELFF	TGTGCCAGCAGTTTAGTCGCGGTATACATAAACACCGGGGAGCTGTTTTTT
.	TRBD2	TRBV9	TRBJ2-3	CASSQTSGSTDTQYF	TGTGCCAGCAGCCAGACTAGCGGGAGCACAGATACGCAGTATTTT
.	.	TRBV18	TRBJ2-5	CASSPGRGSQETQYF	TGTGCCAGCTCACCGGGTCGGGGCTCCCAAGAGACCCAGTACTTC
.	TRBD2	TRBV19	TRBJ2-7	CASSIGLAGVYEQYF	TGTGCCAGTAGTATTGGACTAGCGGGAGTCTACGAGCAGTACTTC
few	.	TRBV5-1	TRBJ1-3	CASSLSGDSGNTIYF	TGCGCCAGCAGCTTGTCGGGCGACTCTGGAAACACCATATATTTT
.	.	TRBV11-2	TRBJ2-7	CASSPRAGSYEQYF	TGTGCCAGCAGCCCCCGTGCGGGCTCCTACGAGCAGTACTTC
once	.	TRBV30	TRBJ1-1	CAWSLPPRNTEAFF	TGTGCCTGGAGTCTTCCCCCGAGGAACACTGAAGCTTTCTTT
.	.	TRBV28	TRBJ2-1	CASSPLGADEQFF	TGTGCCAGCAGTCCGCTAGGGGCGGATGAGCAGTTCTTC
.	.	TRBV5-6	TRBJ1-4	CASSFGTTNEKLFF	TGTGCCAGCAGCTTTGGAACAACTAATGAAAAACTGTTTTTT
.	TRBD2	TRBV6-6	TRBJ2-3	CASRHASGRAADTQYF	TGTGCCAGCAGGCACGCTAGCGGGAGGGCCGCAGATACGCAGTATTTT